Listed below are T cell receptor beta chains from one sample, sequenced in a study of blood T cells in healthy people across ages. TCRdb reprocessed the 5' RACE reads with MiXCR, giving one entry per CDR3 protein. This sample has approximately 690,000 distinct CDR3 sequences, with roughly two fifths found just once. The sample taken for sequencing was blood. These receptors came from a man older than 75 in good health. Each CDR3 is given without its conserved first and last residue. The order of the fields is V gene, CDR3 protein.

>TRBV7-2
ASSLRSSGANVLT
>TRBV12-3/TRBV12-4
ASSLVTVSDQPQH
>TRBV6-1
ASRFTEENTEAF
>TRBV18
ASSLGQGAFRSSGANVLT
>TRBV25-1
AGSEYGGETQY
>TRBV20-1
SASGASGGARDTQY
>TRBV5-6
ASSLTGVTLYEQY
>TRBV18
ASSPNGYEQY
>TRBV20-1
SAQSQGDYNEQF
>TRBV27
ASSLTGILNYGYT
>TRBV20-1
SAPSAGGGYEQY
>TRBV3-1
ASSLAGEMETQY
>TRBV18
ASSPPATGVNSPLH
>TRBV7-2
ASSLIGGQNTEAF
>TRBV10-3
AISGSGAGYT
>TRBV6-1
ASRPGINEKLF
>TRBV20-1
SARDRGLAINEQF
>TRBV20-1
SAITRALKEAKNIQY
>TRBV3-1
ASRGRGTVYEQY
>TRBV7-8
ASSLLGGMGNEQY
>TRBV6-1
ASTPILTQGADQPQH
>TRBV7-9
ASSFEARLFTDTQY
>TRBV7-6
ASSLGSKGSHPQH
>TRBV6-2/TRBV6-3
ASSSGRGLNYGYT
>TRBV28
ASNRIVGANVLT
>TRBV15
ATSRERKAFSYNEQF
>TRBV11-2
ASSLVSRGVREVSGANVLT
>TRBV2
ASSVSRDSYEQY
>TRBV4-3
ASSQGVTGTQY
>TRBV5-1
ASSVFTSGSSDEQF
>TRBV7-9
ASSLAGRVGY
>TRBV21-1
ASSEGTSGVEETQY
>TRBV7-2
ASSLAGGVDEQY
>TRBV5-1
ASSRDRGSDEHY
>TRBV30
AWSPRTGGAAF
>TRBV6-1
ASSDIGIATDTQY
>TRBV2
ASTPSFGRGHGYT
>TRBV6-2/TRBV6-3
ASSLASFHEQY
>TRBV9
ASSVVCNSGKSTDTQY
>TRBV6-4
ASSWRGGNEQF
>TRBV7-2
ASSLSGSARGEQY
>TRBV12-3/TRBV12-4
ASKRRDSSYEQY
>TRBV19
ASSPTGRGYNEQF
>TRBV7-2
ASSPRTLAYEQY
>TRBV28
ASSSPIKNNEQF
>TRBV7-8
ASSAGQGDSPLH
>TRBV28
ASSVTSNQPQH
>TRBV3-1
ASSRGDLGTDGYT
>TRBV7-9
ASSSTDRGIDEQY